This T cell receptor (beta chain) was found in a study of neurological immune-mediated disorders. Study observations and caveats: No CDR3 amino acid sequences recurred among expanded clones across subjects, suggesting private repertoires in all groups.

V lost 3 bases, J lost 12 bases, and 7 bases stayed unmatched. CDR1 is LGHNA and CDR2 is YNFKEQ in the germline V gene. The CDR3 contains 12 residues. This clonotype has at least ten counts. Antigen unknown. cDNA was made by 5'RACE with 10-nucleotide random UMIs. TCRdb itself ran the 5' RACE reads through MiXCR, one entry per CDR3 protein. The sample consists of more than 45,000 distinct CDR3 sequences, around a tenth of them appearing once. The gene calls are TRBV4-2 and TRBJ1-2, with TRBD1 matching over 7 bases. The TCR sequence derives from a woman between 35 and 50 years old with HTLV-1-associated myelopathy (HAM/TSP). The sequenced material came from PBMCs. The CDR3 sequence: CASSQEQGINTF. The CDR3 region has the DNA TGTGCCAGCAGCCAGGAACAGGGGATAAACACCTTC.